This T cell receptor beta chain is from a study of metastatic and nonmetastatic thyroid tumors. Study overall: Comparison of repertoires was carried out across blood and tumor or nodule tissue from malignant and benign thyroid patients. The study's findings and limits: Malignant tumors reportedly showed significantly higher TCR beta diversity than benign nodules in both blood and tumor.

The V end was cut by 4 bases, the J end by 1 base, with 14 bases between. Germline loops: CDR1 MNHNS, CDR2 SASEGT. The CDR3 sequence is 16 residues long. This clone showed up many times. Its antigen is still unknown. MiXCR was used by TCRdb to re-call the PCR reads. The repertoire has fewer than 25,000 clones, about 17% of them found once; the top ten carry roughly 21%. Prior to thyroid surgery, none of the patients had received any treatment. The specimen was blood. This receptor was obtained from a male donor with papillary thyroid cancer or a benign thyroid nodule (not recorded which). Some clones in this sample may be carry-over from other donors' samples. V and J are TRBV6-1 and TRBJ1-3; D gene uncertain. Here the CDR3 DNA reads TGTGCCAGCAGTGCGGCTAGCGATCATTCTGGAAACACCATATATTTT. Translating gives CASSAASDHSGNTIYF.